Listed here is a single T cell receptor (beta chain). The sample comes from a study of blood T cell repertoires in COVID-19. Study context: PBMCs, B-cell-depleted T cells, or T cells were the source of the cDNA or gDNA that made up the material.

In the study's own analysis: Reference gene primer amplification in the assay estimated nucleated cell counts. Clones were read by immunoSEQ multiplex PCR, and TCRdb kept only the in-frame ones, dropping some. V, J and clone size were drawn from that table, and D and trimming were deduced from the DNA. The profile shows approximately 150,000 clones, over 80% of them singletons. Participants, roughly 18 to 90 years old, spanned under 25 US areas. Participants reported their clinical history, and cohort assignment relied on those reports. The germline gives CDR1 SGHDN, CDR2 FVKESK. The length of the CDR3 is 14 residues. Trimming stripped 5 bases from V and 1 base from J, with 11 bases between.

This sequence joins TRBV14 and TRBJ1-1; tentatively, D is TRBD1 (6 bases). Input material: PBMCs or T cells enriched from blood (not recorded which). This TCR was sampled from a man in his 70s who had been exposed to COVID-19. For the CDR3, the DNA is TGTGCCAGCAGCTTTGACAGGAGGAACACTGAAGCTTTCTTT. Translation: CASSFDRRNTEAFF.